This T cell receptor beta chain was recovered during a study of beta chain features in type 1 diabetes. The overall study: There were around 100,000,000 sorted cells examined across all samples. Study outcomes and limitations: Significant though moderate, a shortening of TCRB CDR3s appeared in all four CD4+ subsets of Type 1 diabetes patients.

V was clipped by 3 bases and J by 9 bases; unmatched bases: 6. Germline V gives CDR1 GTSNPN, CDR2 SVGIG (reference sequence). The CDR3 runs to 13 residues. Concerning this clone: Its antigen is currently unknown.

Per donor, one heparinised blood draw averaged roughly 110 mL. Sorting with CD45RO/CCR7/CD25/CD127/CD95/CD27 yielded naive, central memory, regulatory and stem-like memory CD4+ cells. Sorting gave populations that all exceeded 95% purity. The entirety of the isolated RNA underwent reverse transcription, so expressed TCRB transcripts were sequenced. Method: immunoSEQ multiplex PCR; TCRdb's copy keeps in-frame clones and lacks some. The sample carries about 240,000 clones, about 15% recorded once. This clonotype was sampled from a man aged 25 to 40 with type 1 diabetes. Material: naive CD4+ T cells from blood. The chain has TRBV30 and TRBJ2-1; 9 positions match TRBD2. Written as DNA, the CDR3 is TGTGCCTGGAGGGCAGCGGGGGGCGGTGAGCAGTTCTTC. Amino acid sequence: CAWRAAGGGEQFF.